This T cell receptor (beta chain) was recorded in a study of blood T cell repertoires in COVID-19. Across the study: The study drew acute and convalescent COVID-19 samples from the United States, Italy and Spain.

Assay used: immunoSEQ multiplex PCR; TCRdb lists only in-frame clones, some missing. The data show over 120,000 clones, roughly 88% seen once. The CDR3 runs 19 residues. Germline V lookup: CDR1 SGHRS, CDR2 YFSETQ. With V trimmed by 3 bases and J by 5 bases, 11 bases remained unmatched. V usage is TRBV5-1 and J usage is TRBJ2-1, with 16 bases that match TRBD2. The receptor comes from a man in his sixties or seventies with acute or convalescent COVID-19. Sequenced input: peripheral blood. CDR3 residues: CASSSGLAGGPWADNEQFF. The DNA for the CDR3 is TGCGCCAGCAGCTCGGGACTAGCGGGAGGGCCATGGGCTGACAATGAGCAGTTCTTC. Supplemented by reference TRBV5-1 and TRBJ2-1, the full variable domain reads KAGVTQTPRYLIKTRGQQVTLSCSPISGHRSVSWYQQTPGQGLQFLFEYFSETQRNKGNFPGRFSGRQFSNSRSEMNVSTLELGDSALYLCASSSGLAGGPWADNEQFFGPGTRLTVL.